These 27 T cell receptor beta chains originate from one sample sequenced in a study of blood T cell repertoires in COVID-19. Generated by immunoSEQ multiplex PCR, the TCRdb table keeps only in-frame clones and is missing some. The sample consists of about 300,000 clones, 75% to 90% of them appearing once. The sample consisted of peripheral blood. The receptor set was obtained from a man between 18 and 35 years old with active or convalescent COVID-19.

This clone was recorded once. The V gene is TRBV5-4, the J gene TRBJ2-5; D remains ambiguous. The CDR3 covers 15 residues. The V and J ends lost 4 bases and 0 bases respectively, with 13 bases between them. Looked up from germline, CDR1 is SGHNT and CDR2 is YYREEE (reference sequence). CDR3 nucleotide sequence: TGTGCCAGCAGCCCGGCGTCCGGAGACCAAGAGACCCAGTACTTC. Its protein is CASSPASGDQETQYF.

The V gene is TRBV19, the J gene TRBJ2-7; D is uncertain. CDR3 length: 14 amino acids. Germline assignment: CDR1 LNHDA and CDR2 SQIVND (reference sequence). V lost 4 bases and J 0 bases, leaving 10 bases between the germline ends. CDR3 in amino acids: CASSSRASSYEQYF. The CDR3 coding sequence is TGTGCCAGTAGTAGTAGAGCTAGCTCCTACGAGCAGTACTTC.

This chain uses TRBV6-5 with TRBJ2-5, with 10 bases that match TRBD1. CDR3 length equals 12 residues. Germline V lookup: CDR1 MNHEY, CDR2 SVGAGI. V lost 11 bases to trimming and J lost 5 bases; unmatched junction nucleotides: 5. In DNA form, the CDR3 reads TGTGCCGGGGACAGGGGAGGCGAGACCCAGTACTTC. This gives the protein CAGDRGGETQYF.

This sequence joins TRBV7-8 and TRBJ1-6; a possible D gene is TRBD1 (5 bases). Germline values: CDR1 SGHVS, CDR2 FQNEAQ. This CDR3 contains 15 residues. The germline V and J ends were trimmed by 0 bases and 10 bases, with 13 bases remaining between them. In DNA, the CDR3 is TGTGCCAGCAGCTTAGCATTGGGGGGGGAGTCACCCCTCCACTTT. Translating it yields CASSLALGGESPLHF.

V is TRBV2 and J is TRBJ2-3, with no clear D. The CDR3 has 15 residues. Trimming removed 3 bases at V and 1 base at J, with 11 bases between. Germline CDR1 is SNHLY and CDR2 is FYNNEI. The CDR3 loop is CASSDPSLGTDTQYF. DNA of the CDR3: TGTGCCAGCAGTGACCCGTCCTTAGGCACAGATACGCAGTATTTT.

The CDR3 sequence is CAISDGTSIEQFF. CDR3 sequence (DNA): TGTGCCATCAGTGATGGGACTAGCATTGAGCAGTTCTTC. The chain is built from TRBV10-3 and TRBJ2-1; 9 bases map to TRBD2. Germline lookup yields CDR1 ENHRY and CDR2 SYGVKD. The CDR3 is 13 residues long. J lost 9 bases, V lost 3 bases, and 3 bases had no gene match.

V and J are TRBV6-2 or TRBV6-3 and TRBJ2-7; TRBD2 aligns across 10 bases. The CDR3 has 19 residues. With V trimmed by 4 bases and J by 3 bases, 18 bases remained unmatched. Germline CDR1 is MNHEY and CDR2 is SVGEGT. The CDR3 protein is CASSSPWSNSGGPFYEQYF. For the CDR3, the DNA is TGTGCCAGCAGTTCTCCTTGGTCGAATAGCGGGGGGCCGTTCTACGAGCAGTACTTC.

The table lists this clone with a few counts. V gene TRBV4-2 combines with J gene TRBJ2-5; 7 nucleotides align to TRBD1. The CDR3 sequence is 15 residues long. J lost 3 bases, V lost 0 bases, and 4 bases had no gene match. CDR1 is LGHNA, CDR2 YNFKEQ, per germline. The CDR3: CASSQDRGGEETQYF. Written as DNA, the CDR3 is TGTGCCAGCAGCCAAGATCGAGGGGGCGAAGAGACCCAGTACTTC.

The V gene is TRBV16, the J gene TRBJ1-6, with no clear D. The CDR3 loop spans 17 amino acids. CDR1 and CDR2 from the germline V gene are KGHSY and FQNENV. V lost 1 base, J lost 0 bases, and 10 bases lay in between. The CDR3 region is CASSQFAPGSYNSPLHF. The CDR3 region has the DNA TGTGCCAGCAGCCAATTCGCTCCGGGCTCCTATAATTCACCCCTCCACTTT.

The rearrangement links TRBV7-9 to TRBJ2-1; 9 bases agree with TRBD1. The length of the CDR3 is 17 residues. Germline lookup yields CDR1 SEHNR and CDR2 FQNEAQ (reference sequence). V was clipped by 4 bases and J by 6 bases; unmatched bases: 13. The CDR3 DNA reads as TGTGCCAGCAGCTCCGGATTTAGGACAGGGGTCCGCAATGAGCAGTTCTTC. Translation gives CASSSGFRTGVRNEQFF.

This rearrangement joins TRBV3-1 (or the pseudogene TRBV3-2) to TRBJ2-7; tentatively, D is TRBD1 (6 bases). The CDR3 runs to 16 residues. With 2 bases removed from V and 0 bases from J, the gap between germline ends came to 14 bases. Germline CDR1 and CDR2: LGHDT and YNNKEL (reference sequence). The CDR3 here is CASSQSAGQSSYEQYF. The CDR3 nucleotides are TGTGCCAGCAGCCAATCCGCAGGACAGAGCTCCTACGAGCAGTACTTC.

This clone was recorded once. J is TRBJ1-3 and V is TRBV6-7; D not certain. TRBV6-7 is an open reading frame, and its role is uncertain. Trimming removed 7 bases at V and 4 bases at J, with 17 bases between. The CDR3 is 15 residues long. CDR3: CASTHAGALGNTIYF. In DNA form, the CDR3 reads TGTGCCAGCACCCACGCCGGAGCGTTAGGAAACACCATATATTTT.

The chain carries TRBV4-1 and TRBJ1-2, with D perhaps matching TRBD1 (5 bases). The CDR3 is made up of 15 amino acids. The V end lost 1 base, the J end lost 0 bases, and 9 bases lay between the germline ends. The germline V gene has CDR1 MGHRA and CDR2 YSYEKL. This CDR3 reads CASSQGTGSNYGYTF. The CDR3 region has the DNA TGCGCCAGCAGCCAAGGTACAGGTTCTAACTATGGCTACACCTTC.

This chain joins TRBV9 and TRBJ2-2; D gene uncertain. Looked up from germline, CDR1 is SGDLS and CDR2 is YYNGEE. Trimming took off 0 bases at V and 3 bases at J, with 12 bases between the two ends. This CDR3 has 16 amino acids. The CDR3 nucleotides read TGTGCCAGCAGCGTAGAGCCAAACCCCTACACCGGGGAGCTGTTTTTT. Protein: CASSVEPNPYTGELFF.

The chain combines TRBV18 with TRBJ2-3; 9 bases agree with TRBD1. From germline, CDR1 is KGHSH and CDR2 LQKENI. J was trimmed by 4 bases and V by 3 bases; bases with no gene match: 5. This CDR3 has 15 amino acids. CDR3 loop: CASSPRDRAPDTQYF. The CDR3, as DNA: TGTGCCAGCTCACCGAGGGACAGGGCACCAGATACGCAGTATTTT.

The chain is built from TRBV4-3 and TRBJ2-7; 13 positions match TRBD2. CDR3 size: 16 residues. Per germline, CDR1 LGHNA and CDR2 YSLEER. V was clipped by 1 base and J by 0 bases; unmatched bases: 0. The CDR3 reads CASSQGTSGSSYEQYF. DNA for the CDR3: TGCGCCAGCAGCCAAGGGACTAGCGGGAGCTCCTACGAGCAGTACTTC.

The V call is TRBV7-2, the J call TRBJ1-5; no reliable D call. The CDR3 is made up of 14 amino acids. V was clipped by 0 bases and J by 5 bases, with 8 bases between them. Germline-derived CDR1 and CDR2 are SGHTA and FQGNSA. Here the CDR3 reads CASSLAPLYQPQHF. The CDR3 coding sequence is TGTGCCAGCAGCTTAGCCCCCCTGTATCAGCCCCAGCATTTT.

The sample holds one count of this clone. This rearrangement joins TRBV2 to TRBJ1-1, with 9 positions matching TRBD1. The germline CDR1 and CDR2 sequences are SNHLY and FYNNEI. This CDR3 spans 17 amino acids. The J segment lost 2 bases and the V segment lost 0 bases, leaving 7 bases of the junction unmatched. The CDR3 here is CASSEAGQGRGNTEAFF. DNA of the CDR3: TGTGCCAGCAGTGAAGCGGGACAGGGACGGGGAAACACTGAAGCTTTCTTT.

The chain carries TRBV6-5 and TRBJ2-3; 11 nucleotides agree with TRBD2. V was pared by 3 bases and J by 6 bases, with 8 bases of the junction left unmatched. This CDR3 contains 16 residues. Germline-derived CDR1 and CDR2 are MNHEY and SVGAGI. CDR3 in DNA: TGTGCCAGCAGTTATGGACTAGCGGGTGGGTCGGATACGCAGTATTTT. Protein sequence: CASSYGLAGGSDTQYF.

The CDR3 coding sequence is TGTGCCAGCTCACGGGGGACAGGCAATCAGCCCCAGCATTTT. Residues: CASSRGTGNQPQHF. V is TRBV18 and J is TRBJ1-5; 7 nucleotides line up with TRBD1. CDR3 length: 14 amino acids. The junction had 2 bases not matched to a gene; V was cut back by 4 bases and J by 2 bases. CDR1 is KGHSH and CDR2 is LQKENI in the germline V gene.

As to this clone: This sample includes further DNA sequences coding for the same CDR3. The CDR3, as DNA: TGTGCCAGCAGTGTTCAGGGGGGAGGTCAGCCCCAGCATTTT. It yields the protein CASSVQGGGQPQHF. The V call is TRBV2, the J call TRBJ1-5, with 7 bases lining up with TRBD1. CDR1 and CDR2 (germline): SNHLY, FYNNEI. The J segment lost 6 bases and the V segment lost 4 bases, leaving 6 bases of the junction unmatched. This CDR3 region has 14 residues. The full variable domain, with the rest looked up from reference TRBV2 and TRBJ1-5, is EPEVTQTPSHQVTQMGQEVILRCVPISNHLYFYWYRQILGQKVEFLVSFYNNEISEKSEIFDDQFSVERPDGSNFTLKIRSTKLEDSAMYFCASSVQGGGQPQHFGDGTRLSIL.

The chain combines TRBV15 with TRBJ2-7; D unclear. Germline assignment: CDR1 LNHNV and CDR2 YYDKDF (reference sequence). This CDR3 has 14 residues. V gave up 4 bases and J gave up 4 bases, with 14 bases separating them. CDR3 coding DNA: TGTGCCACCAGCATGTACAGCACATCGTACGAGCAGTACTTC. This encodes CATSMYSTSYEQYF.

The chain joins TRBV7-9 to TRBJ2-3; D possibly corresponds to TRBD1 (5 bases). V lost 4 bases, J lost 4 bases, and 18 bases lay in between. The germline V gene has CDR1 SEHNR and CDR2 FQNEAQ (reference sequence). The CDR3 contains 16 residues. The CDR3 reads CASSSWTPTGADTQYF. The CDR3 nucleotides read TGTGCCAGCAGCTCCTGGACACCAACGGGCGCAGATACGCAGTATTTT.

The V and J genes are TRBV28 and TRBJ2-7, with 9 nucleotides matching TRBD2. V was clipped by 3 bases and J by 2 bases; unmatched bases: 2. Germline values: CDR1 MDHEN, CDR2 SYDVKM. The length of the CDR3 is 14 residues. The CDR3 sequence: CASSLRGGAYEQYF. The CDR3 nucleotides are TGTGCCAGCAGTTTGCGGGGGGGCGCCTACGAGCAGTACTTC.

This chain joins TRBV6-5 and TRBJ1-2, with D possibly TRBD1 on 6 matching bases. The V and J ends lost 6 bases and 5 bases respectively, with 19 bases between them. Germline V gives CDR1 MNHEY, CDR2 SVGAGI. The CDR3 is 15 amino acids. CDR3 region: CASRETYRERYGYTF. The CDR3 nucleotides are TGTGCCAGCAGAGAGACTTACAGGGAACGGTATGGCTACACCTTC.

The chain couples TRBV2 to TRBJ1-2, with TRBD1 matching over 9 bases. V lost 6 bases to trimming and J lost 4 bases; unmatched junction nucleotides: 6. The CDR3 extends over 14 amino acids. Germline CDR1 reads SNHLY; CDR2 reads FYNNEI. CDR3 protein: CASRTGGVSYGYTF. The CDR3 nucleotides are TGTGCCAGCAGAACAGGGGGCGTGAGCTATGGCTACACCTTC.

The V gene is TRBV6-5, the J gene TRBJ1-2, with 9 bases that match TRBD1. CDR3 length: 14 residues. CDR1 is MNHEY, CDR2 SVGAGI, per germline. Unmatched junction bases numbered 6, after V lost 8 bases and J lost 2 bases. CDR3 protein: CASARQGGNYGYTF. The CDR3 nucleotides read TGTGCCAGCGCCCGACAGGGGGGGAACTATGGCTACACCTTC.